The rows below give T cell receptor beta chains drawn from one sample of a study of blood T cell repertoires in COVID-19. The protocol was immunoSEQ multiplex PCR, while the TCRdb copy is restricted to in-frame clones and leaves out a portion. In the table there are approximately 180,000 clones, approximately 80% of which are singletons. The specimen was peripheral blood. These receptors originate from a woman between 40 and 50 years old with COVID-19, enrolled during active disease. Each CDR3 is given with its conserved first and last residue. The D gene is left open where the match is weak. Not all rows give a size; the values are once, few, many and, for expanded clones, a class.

CDR3nt: TGCAGCGTTGAAATTGGGACAGGGGGAGGAGAGACCCAGTACTTC
CDR3aa: CSVEIGTGGGETQYF
j_gene: TRBJ2-5
abundance: -
d_gene: TRBD1
v_gene: TRBV29-1

CDR3nt: TGCGCCAGCGGACAGGGCCTGGGCATGGATGAGCAGTTCTTC
CDR3aa: CASGQGLGMDEQFF
j_gene: TRBJ2-1
abundance: -
d_gene: TRBD1
v_gene: TRBV4-1

CDR3nt: TGTGCCAGCAGTTACTCCGACAGGGCACTGGGCGGCTACACCTTC
CDR3aa: CASSYSDRALGGYTF
j_gene: TRBJ1-2
abundance: -
d_gene: TRBD1
v_gene: TRBV6-5

CDR3nt: TGCGCCAGCAGTGATCTAAAGTACGAGCAGTACTTC
CDR3aa: CASSDLKYEQYF
j_gene: TRBJ2-7
abundance: -
d_gene: -
v_gene: TRBV10-1

CDR3nt: TGTGCCAGCAGCCCGAGCAAGGAAAAACTGTTTTTT
CDR3aa: CASSPSKEKLFF
j_gene: TRBJ1-4
abundance: -
d_gene: -
v_gene: TRBV7-9

CDR3nt: TGTGCCAGCAGCGTAAACTTAGGGGGGGAGGCAGATACGCAGTATTTT
CDR3aa: CASSVNLGGEADTQYF
j_gene: TRBJ2-3
abundance: few
d_gene: -
v_gene: TRBV9

CDR3nt: TGTGCCAGCAGTTCCTACAGGGGACGGGCCCACGAGCAGTACTTC
CDR3aa: CASSSYRGRAHEQYF
j_gene: TRBJ2-7
abundance: -
d_gene: TRBD1
v_gene: TRBV27

CDR3nt: TGTGCCAGCAAGGGGGACAGGGAAGGGCCTGGAAACACCATATATTTT
CDR3aa: CASKGDREGPGNTIYF
j_gene: TRBJ1-3
abundance: once
d_gene: TRBD1
v_gene: TRBV28

CDR3nt: TGTGCCAGCAGCTTAATGACAGGGAACTATGGCTACACCTTC
CDR3aa: CASSLMTGNYGYTF
j_gene: TRBJ1-2
abundance: -
d_gene: TRBD1
v_gene: TRBV7-2

CDR3nt: TGTGCCAGCAGCCGGATTGGGTGGGGGCCCGGGGAGCTGTTTTTT
CDR3aa: CASSRIGWGPGELFF
j_gene: TRBJ2-2
abundance: -
d_gene: -
v_gene: TRBV3-1/TRBV3-2

CDR3nt: TGTGCCAGTAGTTGGACTAGCGGGAGGTCCAATGAGCAGTTCTTC
CDR3aa: CASSWTSGRSNEQFF
j_gene: TRBJ2-1
abundance: -
d_gene: TRBD2
v_gene: TRBV19

CDR3nt: TGTGCCAGGGGAACTAGCGGAGCCTCGCGGGTCAACGAGCAGTACTTC
CDR3aa: CARGTSGASRVNEQYF
j_gene: TRBJ2-7
abundance: -
d_gene: -
v_gene: TRBV21-1

CDR3nt: TGTGCCAGCAGCTTAGTGGGACAGGGGCTAGGCTACGAGCAGTACTTC
CDR3aa: CASSLVGQGLGYEQYF
j_gene: TRBJ2-7
abundance: once
d_gene: TRBD1
v_gene: TRBV7-9

CDR3nt: TGTGCCATCAGTAAACCGGGACTATCCTACAATGAGCAGTTCTTC
CDR3aa: CAISKPGLSYNEQFF
j_gene: TRBJ2-1
abundance: -
d_gene: TRBD2
v_gene: TRBV10-3

CDR3nt: TGTGCCAGCAGTTTTTCAGGGGGAAACAATCAGCCCCAGCATTTT
CDR3aa: CASSFSGGNNQPQHF
j_gene: TRBJ1-5
abundance: -
d_gene: TRBD1
v_gene: TRBV28

CDR3nt: TGTGCCAGCAGCGTAGAAGGCGGGAGCACTGAAGCTTTCTTT
CDR3aa: CASSVEGGSTEAFF
j_gene: TRBJ1-1
abundance: -
d_gene: -
v_gene: TRBV9

CDR3nt: TGCGCCAGCAGCTTGGATGGCGGCACTGAAGCTTTCTTT
CDR3aa: CASSLDGGTEAFF
j_gene: TRBJ1-1
abundance: -
d_gene: -
v_gene: TRBV5-1

CDR3nt: TGTGCCAGCAGCTTAGCGGGGACAGGTATTACCTACGAGCAGTACTTC
CDR3aa: CASSLAGTGITYEQYF
j_gene: TRBJ2-7
abundance: few
d_gene: TRBD1
v_gene: TRBV7-9

CDR3nt: TGTGCCAGCAGCTCGACAGGGGGGGATTCACCCCTCCACTTT
CDR3aa: CASSSTGGDSPLHF
j_gene: TRBJ1-6
abundance: -
d_gene: TRBD1
v_gene: TRBV7-8

CDR3nt: TGTGCCAGCACCCTGATGGGTTCAGGGTTTAAAGCTTTCTTT
CDR3aa: CASTLMGSGFKAFF
j_gene: TRBJ1-1
abundance: -
d_gene: -
v_gene: TRBV28

CDR3nt: TGTGCCAGCAGTGAGCTAGCGGGGGTCCCCTACGAGCAGTACTTC
CDR3aa: CASSELAGVPYEQYF
j_gene: TRBJ2-7
abundance: once
d_gene: TRBD2
v_gene: TRBV2

CDR3nt: TGTGCCAGCAGCTCCCCGGGGGATGGCTACACCTTC
CDR3aa: CASSSPGDGYTF
j_gene: TRBJ1-2
abundance: -
d_gene: -
v_gene: TRBV7-2

CDR3nt: TGCAGTGCTAGTGGCGGCAGGGGCCTATCCGAGGGCTATGGCTACACCTTC
CDR3aa: CSASGGRGLSEGYGYTF
j_gene: TRBJ1-2
abundance: -
d_gene: -
v_gene: TRBV20-1

CDR3nt: TGTGCCAGCAGCACGAGTCCCGGGACTAGCGGGAGGGCCAATGAGCAGTTCTTC
CDR3aa: CASSTSPGTSGRANEQFF
j_gene: TRBJ2-1
abundance: -
d_gene: TRBD2
v_gene: TRBV7-3

CDR3nt: TGTGCCAGCAGCGTGAACAGGGGGAATCAGCCCCAGCATTTT
CDR3aa: CASSVNRGNQPQHF
j_gene: TRBJ1-5
abundance: -
d_gene: TRBD1
v_gene: TRBV5-8